Below, one T cell receptor (beta chain) is given with its context. The antigen is undetermined. Random hexamers served to reverse transcribe roughly 0.5 to 1 ug RNA. TCR beta CDR3 was amplified by immunoSEQ multiplex PCR. This amplification extended across 54 Vbeta and 13 Jbeta segments. TCRdb reprocessed the immunoSEQ multiplex PCR reads with MiXCR, giving one entry per CDR3 protein. Of under 300,000 distinct CDR3 sequences in the sample, almost 97% are singletons; the top ten hold around 0.093%. These data come from a study of CD8 T cells in Susac syndrome. Study in general: At the time their blood was drawn, patients with Susac syndrome were either therapy-naive, on corticosteroids (with some of them also receiving intravenous immunoglobulin), or on intravenous immunoglobulin alone. General observations from the study: The study's TCR sequencing and HLA analysis drew on a certain number of individuals. That number was acknowledged as relatively small.

Trimming took off 1 base at V and 2 bases at J, with 11 bases between the two ends. The CDR3 contains 15 residues. Germline V lookup: CDR1 SGHDN, CDR2 FVKESK. Negative isolation was applied to CD8+ and CD4+ T cells, and FACS enrichment was applied to TEMRA cells. This sequence was found in a human donor with Susac syndrome. The chain is built from TRBV14 and TRBJ1-1; D not certain. The sample taken for sequencing was CD4+ T cells from PBMCs. The DNA for the CDR3 is TGTGCCAGCAGCCAAGCCCCAGCCTTAAACACTGAAGCTTTCTTT. Protein sequence: CASSQAPALNTEAFF.